This T cell receptor beta chain was identified in a study of sequential checkpoint blockade in melanoma. Study-level information: Arm A got nivolumab then ipilimumab; arm B the reverse, 1:1.

Using immunoSEQ multiplex PCR, the repertoire was profiled, and TCRdb retains in-frame clones only, with some absent. The sample holds some 9,400 clones, around 71% seen once. As to treatment: randomized to nivolumab then ipilimumab (arm A) or the reverse (arm B). Germline CDR1 reads MNHEY; CDR2 reads SMNVEV (reference sequence). CDR3 length equals 14 residues. V was clipped by 2 bases and J by 4 bases, with 10 bases between them. The TCR originated in a human donor with melanoma. Sequenced material: CD8+ T cells sorted from blood (inferred from file names), taken from a patient given nivolumab and ipilimumab in sequence. The chain combines TRBV27 with TRBJ2-3; D not certain. The CDR3 protein is CASSLTVSPDTQYF. For the CDR3, the DNA is TGTGCCAGCAGTTTAACAGTTTCCCCAGATACGCAGTATTTT.